This TCR beta chain was sequenced during a study of cytomegalovirus exposure and HLA in healthy donors. Study at large: Membership in the Caucasian-associated ancestry cluster was found for 75% to 85% of approximately 380 genotyped donors.

This clone was counted a single time. The antigen is unknown. Findings and limits, study-wide: Earlier results showed most TCR beta V segments being productive about 87% or about 30% of the time. Later analysis showed most CMV-associated TCR beta chains appearing HLA-restricted. There were some V segments, including TRBV6-2 and TRBV6-3, excluded as indistinguishable.

The primer mix had 60 Vbeta and 13 Jbeta primers. Assay used: immunoSEQ multiplex PCR; TCRdb lists only in-frame clones, some missing. The table lists more than 95,000 clones, more than 65% of them singletons. The V gene lost 3 bases and the J gene lost 0 bases, with 9 bases spanning the gap. Germline V lookup: CDR1 SGHRS, CDR2 YFSETQ. This CDR3 spans 14 amino acids. The J gene is TRBJ1-1, the V gene TRBV5-1; D perhaps matches TRBD1 (5 bases). Sequenced input: PBMCs. The TCR was taken from a man aged 35-49 years in good health and CMV-seropositive. This chain's CDR3 is CASSYGGMNTEAFF. CDR3 DNA sequence: TGCGCCAGCAGCTACGGGGGTATGAACACTGAAGCTTTCTTT.